These 30 T cell receptor beta chains came from one sample sequenced in a study of blood T cell repertoires in COVID-19. Using immunoSEQ multiplex PCR, the repertoire was profiled, and TCRdb retains in-frame clones only, with some absent. Of tens of thousands of clones listed, more than 80% are singletons. The specimen sequenced was peripheral blood. The source is a woman aged 60 to 75 with acute or convalescent COVID-19.

This chain links TRBV5-8 with TRBJ1-2, with D possibly TRBD1 on 5 matching bases. The CDR3 runs to 12 residues. Trimming stripped 8 bases from V and 8 bases from J, with 16 bases between. Per the germline V gene, CDR1 is SGHTS and CDR2 is YDEGEE. The CDR3 protein is CASAQGGEGYTF. For the CDR3, the DNA is TGTGCCAGTGCGCAGGGAGGAGAAGGCTACACCTTC.

V is TRBV4-3 and J is TRBJ1-4; 7 bases agree with TRBD1. The trim removed 0 bases at V and 8 bases at J, leaving 6 bases unmatched. This CDR3 has 15 amino acids. Germline values: CDR1 LGHNA, CDR2 YSLEER. The CDR3 DNA sequence: TGCGCCAGCAGCCAAGAAGGACAGGCGGGGGAAAAACTGTTTTTT. Translating it yields CASSQEGQAGEKLFF.

This clone was seen many times. CDR3 region: CASSPWTSGAGSYEQYF. The CDR3, as DNA: TGTGCCAGCAGTCCATGGACTAGCGGGGCCGGCTCCTACGAGCAGTACTTC. The chain recombines TRBV27 with TRBJ2-7; TRBD2 aligns across 12 bases. The germline V gene encodes CDR1 MNHEY and CDR2 SMNVEV (reference sequence). The CDR3 loop spans 17 amino acids. The ends lost 5 bases at V and 0 bases at J; junction bases unmatched: 8.

Notes on this clone: Additional DNA sequences in this sample encode the identical CDR3. The chain links TRBV18 to TRBJ1-1; D might be TRBD1 (6 bases). The V gene's germline CDR1 is KGHSH and CDR2 LQKENI. The germline V and J ends were trimmed by 3 bases and 1 base, with 6 bases remaining between them. CDR3 length: 13 residues. The CDR3 nucleotides are TGTGCCAGCTCACCGACAGGGAACACTGAAGCTTTCTTT. As protein: CASSPTGNTEAFF.

This chain links TRBV6-6 with TRBJ1-6; TRBD1 aligns across 8 bases. Germline lookup yields CDR1 MNHNY and CDR2 SVGAGI (reference sequence). Germline trimming cut 6 bases from V and 10 bases from J; bases unmatched to any gene: 8. CDR3 size: 14 residues. CDR3 sequence (DNA): TGTGCCAGCAGCCGGGACAGGTTGGGGTCACCCCTCCACTTT. This encodes CASSRDRLGSPLHF.

This chain connects TRBV29-1 to TRBJ1-1; 8 positions agree with TRBD1. Germline CDR1 is SQVTM and CDR2 is ANQGSEA. After removal of 7 bases from V and 5 bases from J, the junction contained 6 bases not matched to a gene. The CDR3 is 12 amino acids. The CDR3 DNA reads TGCAGCGGGGGACAGGTGGGGACTGAAGCTTTCTTT. Its protein is CSGGQVGTEAFF.

This clone was recorded at least ten times. CDR3 nucleotides: TGTGCCAGCACCTCCACGGTGCAATCACCCCTCCACTTT. This gives the protein CASTSTVQSPLHF. The chain joins TRBV12-3 or TRBV12-4 to TRBJ1-6; no clear D. The CDR3 totals 13 residues. The ends were cut back, 7 bases at V and 10 bases at J, with 14 bases in the middle.

This clone has a handful of counts. This rearrangement joins TRBV5-1 to TRBJ1-1; D possibly corresponds to TRBD1 (5 bases). Germline V gives CDR1 SGHRS, CDR2 YFSETQ. The CDR3 loop spans 14 amino acids. V was trimmed by 0 bases and J by 0 bases, leaving 6 bases between them. The CDR3: CASSLEGMNTEAFF. In DNA form, the CDR3 reads TGCGCCAGCAGCTTGGAGGGGATGAACACTGAAGCTTTCTTT.

The chain joins TRBV7-9 to TRBJ1-6, with 7 nucleotides matching TRBD1. The V gene's germline CDR1 is SEHNR and CDR2 FQNEAQ (reference sequence). This CDR3 contains 14 residues. The V and J ends lost 5 bases and 7 bases, in that order; junction bases with no gene match: 5. CDR3 sequence reads: CASSVGTVNSPLHF. For the CDR3, the DNA is TGTGCCAGCAGCGTTGGGACAGTGAATTCACCCCTCCACTTT.

This rearrangement joins TRBV3-1 (or the pseudogene TRBV3-2) to TRBJ1-5, with D maybe TRBD1 (6 bases). V was trimmed by 0 bases and J by 9 bases, leaving 15 bases between them. The germline CDR1 and CDR2 sequences are LGHDT and YNNKEL (reference sequence). This CDR3 has 15 amino acids. The CDR3: CASSQDSGGATPQHF. DNA for the CDR3: TGTGCCAGCAGCCAAGATTCGGGGGGGGCAACGCCCCAGCATTTT.

The chain couples TRBV29-1 to TRBJ1-2, with D maybe TRBD1 (6 bases). This CDR3 region has 14 residues. Trimming cost V 3 bases and J 2 bases, with 13 bases left between them. Germline values: CDR1 SQVTM, CDR2 ANQGSEA. CDR3 residues: CSVDRTALNYGYTF. The CDR3 DNA is TGCAGCGTTGATAGGACAGCCTTAAACTATGGCTACACCTTC.

The chain combines TRBV5-1 with TRBJ2-2, with 7 positions matching TRBD1. Germline V gene data show CDR1 as SGHRS and CDR2 as YFSETQ. Unmatched junction bases numbered 13, after V lost 7 bases and J lost 1 base. The CDR3 has 17 residues. The CDR3 is CASLPGQTLMNTGELFF. CDR3 in DNA: TGCGCCAGCCTTCCGGGACAGACCCTAATGAACACCGGGGAGCTGTTTTTT. The variable domain in full, with the rest retrieved from reference TRBV5-1 and TRBJ2-2, is KAGVTQTPRYLIKTRGQQVTLSCSPISGHRSVSWYQQTPGQGLQFLFEYFSETQRNKGNFPGRFSGRQFSNSRSEMNVSTLELGDSALYLCASLPGQTLMNTGELFFGEGSRLTVL.

The chain has TRBV2 and TRBJ2-5; TRBD2 might be the D (6 bases). There are 14 residues in the CDR3. Germline CDR1 and CDR2: SNHLY and FYNNEI. V was trimmed by 6 bases and J by 5 bases, leaving 16 bases between them. The CDR3 DNA reads as TGTGCCAGCAGCGCCCTCCTTGGGGGGGAGACCCAGTACTTC. Protein: CASSALLGGETQYF.

There are a few counts of this clone. The V and J genes are TRBV6-5 and TRBJ2-2; D unclear. The V gene's germline CDR1 is MNHEY and CDR2 SVGAGI. V lost 4 bases, J lost 1 base, and 4 bases lay in between. The CDR3 runs 13 residues. CDR3: CASSLRNTGELFF. CDR3 nucleotides: TGTGCCAGCAGTTTGAGGAACACCGGGGAGCTGTTTTTT.

The CDR3 reads CASTPEDWTEAFF. The DNA of the CDR3 is TGTGCCAGCACCCCCGAGGACTGGACTGAAGCTTTCTTT. V usage is TRBV6-5 and J usage is TRBJ1-1; D call uncertain. Germline V lookup: CDR1 MNHEY, CDR2 SVGAGI. Trimming took off 7 bases at V and 5 bases at J, with 14 bases between the two ends. The CDR3 runs 13 residues.

V usage is TRBV5-1 and J usage is TRBJ1-3; TRBD1 matches at 10 bases. Trimming took 4 bases from V and 4 from J; bases not matched to a gene: 5. Germline values: CDR1 SGHRS, CDR2 YFSETQ. This CDR3 region has 15 residues. The CDR3: CASSPGTGVGNTIYF. DNA for the CDR3: TGCGCCAGCAGCCCTGGGACAGGGGTCGGAAACACCATATATTTT.

This clone was detected a few times. The rearrangement joins TRBV7-2 to TRBJ2-7; perhaps TRBD1 as D (6 bases). Germline V gene sequence: CDR1 SGHTA, CDR2 FQGNSA. V was shortened by 4 bases and J by 2 bases, with 15 bases between the two germline ends. The CDR3 totals 15 residues. CDR3 DNA sequence: TGTGCCAGCAGCTCCCCGGACAGTTCCCCCTACGAGCAGTACTTC. Translating it yields CASSSPDSSPYEQYF.

This sequence joins TRBV5-4 and TRBJ2-1; D gene ambiguous. This CDR3 spans 12 amino acids. Germline V CDR1 and CDR2: SGHNT, YYREEE (reference sequence). Trimming shortened V by 1 base and J by 10 bases, and 9 bases separated the two germline ends. The CDR3 region has the DNA TGTGCCAGCAGCTTGTCGTGGGCGGAGCAGTTCTTC. Its translation: CASSLSWAEQFF.

This sequence joins TRBV10-2 and TRBJ1-5; D is ambiguous. The germline V gene encodes CDR1 WSHSY and CDR2 SAAADI. The CDR3 spans 14 residues. The germline V and J ends were trimmed by 6 bases and 4 bases, with 13 bases remaining between them. CDR3 in DNA: TGCGCCAGCAGCGAGATTAACATGAATCAGCCCCAGCATTTT. It specifies CASSEINMNQPQHF.

This chain uses TRBV4-3 with TRBJ2-7; D is possibly TRBD1 (6 bases). V was pared by 1 base and J by 3 bases, with 10 bases between. The CDR3 consists of 14 residues. Germline V gene data show CDR1 as LGHNA and CDR2 as YSLEER. In DNA form, the CDR3 reads TGCGCCAGCAGCCAAGGAACAGGGAACTACGAGCAGTACTTC. It codes for CASSQGTGNYEQYF.

V gene TRBV7-9 combines with J gene TRBJ2-1, with D tentatively TRBD1 (6 bases). The V gene's germline CDR1 is SEHNR and CDR2 FQNEAQ (reference sequence). This CDR3 region has 15 residues. The V end was cut by 1 base, the J end by 3 bases, with 10 bases between. The CDR3 DNA is TGTGCCAGCAGCTTAGAAAGGGACAACTACAATGAGCAGTTCTTC. Translation gives CASSLERDNYNEQFF.

This rearrangement joins TRBV5-5 to TRBJ2-2, with TRBD1 matching 10 bases. CDR3 length: 16 residues. Looked up from germline, CDR1 is SGHKS and CDR2 is YYEKEE (reference sequence). The ends lost 2 bases at V and 0 bases at J; junction bases unmatched: 1. For the CDR3, the DNA is TGTGCCAGCAGCTTAGGACAGGGGGCGAACACCGGGGAGCTGTTTTTT. It yields the protein CASSLGQGANTGELFF.

The sample holds many counts of this clone. The CDR3 bases are TGTGCCAGCAGTTCCGGACTTGGCTACACCTTC. Protein: CASSSGLGYTF. The rearrangement links TRBV12-3 or TRBV12-4 to TRBJ1-2; D gene ambiguous. Between the trimmed V and J ends, which lost 4 bases and 7 bases, there was a span of 7 bases. CDR3 length: 11 amino acids.

The J gene is TRBJ1-2, the V gene TRBV10-3; 7 bases map to TRBD1. The CDR3 is 15 residues long. The V and J ends lost 0 bases and 5 bases, in that order; junction bases with no gene match: 6. Per germline, CDR1 ENHRY and CDR2 SYGVKD. The CDR3 here is CAISESKGAAYGYTF. DNA of the CDR3: TGTGCCATCAGTGAGTCGAAGGGGGCCGCTTATGGCTACACCTTC.

The chain carries TRBV9 and TRBJ2-7; 7 positions match TRBD1. Trimming removed 3 bases from V and 0 bases from J; junction bases left unmatched: 3. Germline V gene lookup returns CDR1 SGDLS and CDR2 YYNGEE. The CDR3 spans 14 residues. CDR3 loop: CASSAGQFSYEQYF. CDR3 sequence (DNA): TGTGCCAGCAGCGCGGGACAGTTCTCCTACGAGCAGTACTTC.

The chain joins TRBV23-1 to TRBJ2-3; D call uncertain. TRBV23-1 is recorded as an ORF, its role being uncertain. The CDR3 spans 13 residues. V lost 6 bases and J 0 bases, leaving 7 bases between the germline ends. The CDR3 DNA reads as TGCGCCAGCAGCCTTACTAGCACAGATACGCAGTATTTT. This translates into CASSLTSTDTQYF.

V usage is TRBV29-1 and J usage is TRBJ1-1; weak D call: TRBD1 (6 bases). Per germline, CDR1 SQVTM and CDR2 ANQGSEA. This CDR3 has 14 amino acids. The ends were cut back, 3 bases at V and 8 bases at J, with 19 bases in the middle. CDR3 nucleotides: TGCAGCGTTGACGGCAGGGGAACGAACGCCGAAGCTTTCTTT. Its translation: CSVDGRGTNAEAFF.

Details on this clone: Other DNA sequences of this sample code for an identical CDR3. V is TRBV24-1 and J is TRBJ1-5; D remains unclear. Germline-derived CDR1 and CDR2 are KGHDR and SFDVKD. The CDR3 contains 13 residues. The V end lost 3 bases, the J end lost 5 bases, and 7 bases lay between the germline ends. The CDR3: CATSDVSYQPQHF. The CDR3 nucleotides read TGTGCCACCAGTGATGTTAGTTATCAGCCCCAGCATTTT.

This clone was counted ten times or more. The chain recombines TRBV4-2 with TRBJ1-2; D is perhaps TRBD1 (6 bases). Looked up from germline, CDR1 is LGHNA and CDR2 is YNFKEQ. The CDR3 covers 15 residues. Trimming pared 0 bases from V and 7 bases from J, leaving 15 bases between. The CDR3 region is CASSQDTQGMSGYTF. The CDR3 region has the DNA TGTGCCAGCAGCCAAGATACCCAGGGGATGAGTGGCTACACCTTC.

This chain links TRBV5-8 with TRBJ2-1, with no clear D. In germline, CDR1 is SGHTS, CDR2 YDEGEE. The CDR3 is 12 residues long. V lost 5 bases, J lost 10 bases, and 13 bases lay in between. In DNA form, the CDR3 reads TGTGCCAGCAGTTCTGGGCTATCGGAGCAGTTCTTC. This gives the protein CASSSGLSEQFF.